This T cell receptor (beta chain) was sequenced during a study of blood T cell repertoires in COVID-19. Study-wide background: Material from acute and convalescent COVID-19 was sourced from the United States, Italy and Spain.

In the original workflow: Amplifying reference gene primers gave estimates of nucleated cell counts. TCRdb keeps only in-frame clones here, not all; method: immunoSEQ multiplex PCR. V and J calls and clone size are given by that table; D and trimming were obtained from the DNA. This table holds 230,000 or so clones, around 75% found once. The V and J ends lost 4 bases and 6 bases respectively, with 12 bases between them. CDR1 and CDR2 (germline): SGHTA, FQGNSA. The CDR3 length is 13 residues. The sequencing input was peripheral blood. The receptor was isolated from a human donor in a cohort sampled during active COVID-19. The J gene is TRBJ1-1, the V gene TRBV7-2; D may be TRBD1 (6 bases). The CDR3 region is CASSYRVLAEAFF. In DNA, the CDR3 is TGTGCCAGCAGCTACAGGGTTTTGGCTGAAGCTTTCTTT.